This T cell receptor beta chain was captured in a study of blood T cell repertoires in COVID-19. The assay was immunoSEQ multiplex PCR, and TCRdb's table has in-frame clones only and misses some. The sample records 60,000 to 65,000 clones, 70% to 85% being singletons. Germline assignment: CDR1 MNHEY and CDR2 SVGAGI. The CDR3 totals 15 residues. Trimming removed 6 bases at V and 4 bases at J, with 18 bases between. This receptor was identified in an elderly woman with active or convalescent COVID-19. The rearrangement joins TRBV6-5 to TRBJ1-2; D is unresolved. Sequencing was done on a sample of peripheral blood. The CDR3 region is CASSTPRLDSYGYTF. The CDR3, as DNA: TGTGCCAGCAGCACCCCCAGGCTGGATAGCTATGGCTACACCTTC.